This TCR beta chain was documented in a study of radiotherapy plus CTLA-4 blockade in lung cancer. Overall study: Of all patients, approximately 20% responded objectively and roughly 31% showed disease control. Regarding the study as a whole: Early blood T cell clone dynamics reportedly forecast response best, with interferon-beta. Radiotherapy was combined with ipilimumab, and tumor-derived TCR clones then expanded in blood.

Worth noting for this clone: Its antigen remains unknown.

V was shortened by 7 bases and J by 3 bases, with 15 bases between the two germline ends. This CDR3 is 13 amino acids long. Germline V gene sequence: CDR1 SQVTM, CDR2 ANQGSEA. Sequencing was performed with immunoSEQ multiplex PCR; in TCRdb, only in-frame clones are kept and a portion is missing. The data contain 13,000 to 15,000 clones, about 70% of them singletons. Receiving focal radiation plus CTLA-4 blockade with ipilimumab were patients who had chemo-refractory metastatic non-small-cell lung cancer. The sequencing here drew on peripheral blood, taken from a patient treated with radiotherapy plus ipilimumab. The chain recombines TRBV29-1 with TRBJ1-1, with TRBD1 as a possible D gene (5 bases). The TCR sequence derives from a human donor with non-small cell lung cancer whose response to radiotherapy plus ipilimumab could not be evaluated. The CDR3 loop reads CSAIREMDTEAFF. The DNA of the CDR3 is TGCAGCGCGATCAGGGAAATGGACACTGAAGCTTTCTTT. Full variable domain (remainder filled in from reference TRBV29-1 and TRBJ1-1): SAVISQKPSRDICQRGTSLTIQCQVDSQVTMMFWYRQQPGQSLTLIATANQGSEATYESGFVIDKFPISRPNLTFSTLTVSNMSPEDSSIYLCSAIREMDTEAFFGQGTRLTVV.